One and the same sample provided the 15 T cell receptor beta chains below, sequenced in a study of T cell changes during pregnancy in multiple sclerosis. Assay used: immunoSEQ multiplex PCR; TCRdb lists only in-frame clones, some missing. The repertoire holds around 31,000 clones, more than 90% seen once, with around 0.67% in the top ten. The material was CD4+ T cells from peripheral blood mononuclear cells, obtained in the first trimester of pregnancy. The receptor set was obtained from a female donor with multiple sclerosis, enrolled in a pregnancy study.

This sequence joins TRBV19 and TRBJ2-5, with 9 nucleotides matching TRBD1. Unmatched junction bases numbered 4, after V lost 3 bases and J lost 2 bases. Per germline, CDR1 LNHDA and CDR2 SQIVND (reference sequence). This CDR3 comprises 15 residues. DNA of the CDR3: TGTGCCAGTAGTATTGGGGACAGGGATCAAGAGACCCAGTACTTC. This gives the protein CASSIGDRDQETQYF.

The chain is built from TRBV30 and TRBJ1-2; no firm D call. This CDR3 region has 15 residues. Germline CDR1 is GTSNPN and CDR2 is SVGIG (reference sequence). V gave up 2 bases and J gave up 0 bases, with 13 bases separating them. The CDR3 loop is CAWSTPSVTNYGYTF. CDR3 DNA: TGTGCCTGGAGTACCCCATCGGTGACTAACTATGGCTACACCTTC.

The V and J genes are TRBV25-1 and TRBJ1-4; 7 bases agree with TRBD1. The germline gives CDR1 MGHDK, CDR2 SYGVNS. This CDR3 is built from 16 residues. The ends lost 2 bases at V and 8 bases at J; junction bases unmatched: 11. The CDR3 DNA reads TGTGCCAGCAGTGAAAGGCCGGGCAGGGGGGCGGAAAAACTGTTTTTT. Protein: CASSERPGRGAEKLFF.

This chain connects TRBV5-1 to TRBJ2-5, with a tentative D call TRBD2 (5 bases). The germline V gene encodes CDR1 SGHRS and CDR2 YFSETQ. Trimming stripped 4 bases from V and 5 bases from J, with 15 bases between. The CDR3 covers 14 residues. The CDR3 nucleotides are TGCGCCAGCAGCCCCTCCGGGATCGGGGAGACCCAGTACTTC. Amino acids: CASSPSGIGETQYF.

The rearrangement joins TRBV6-1 to TRBJ1-2; D perhaps matches TRBD1 (5 bases). With 6 bases removed from V and 3 bases from J, the gap between germline ends came to 14 bases. Germline V lookup: CDR1 MNHNS, CDR2 SASEGT. The CDR3 has 14 amino acids. In nucleotides, the CDR3 is TGTGCCAGCAGACTCAAAGGGGAAGACTATGGCTACACCTTC. Encoded protein: CASRLKGEDYGYTF.

This clone was detected once. V is TRBV28 and J is TRBJ1-2; 8 bases are a match to TRBD1. The germline gives CDR1 MDHEN, CDR2 SYDVKM. The CDR3 contains 14 residues. With 6 bases clipped from V and 4 bases from J, the junction kept 7 bases outside the gene matches. The CDR3 loop reads CASSLPTGGYGYTF. The CDR3 DNA is TGTGCCAGCAGCCTACCCACAGGGGGCTATGGCTACACCTTC.

This rearrangement joins TRBV23-1 to TRBJ1-4, with a weak D call TRBD1 (5 bases). TRBV23-1 is designated an ORF whose function remains uncertain. The V gene lost 2 bases and the J gene lost 7 bases, with 20 bases spanning the gap. CDR3 size: 17 residues. This CDR3 is CASSQVGVGEGTEKLFF. The CDR3 DNA sequence: TGCGCCAGCAGTCAAGTTGGGGTGGGGGAGGGGACTGAAAAACTGTTTTTT.

This chain uses TRBV5-6 with TRBJ2-7, with a tentative D call TRBD1 (5 bases). Per germline, CDR1 SGHDT and CDR2 YYEEEE. CDR3 length: 16 amino acids. V dropped 0 bases and J dropped 7 bases, with 20 bases sitting between them. The DNA of the CDR3 is TGTGCCAGCAGCTTGGTAGGGCAGGGCCTTTTTGTGGAGCAGTACTTC. This encodes CASSLVGQGLFVEQYF.

The chain employs TRBV7-8 and TRBJ1-2; the D gene is possibly TRBD1 (6 bases). Germline CDR1 reads SGHVS; CDR2 reads FQNEAQ. The ends were cut back, 5 bases at V and 4 bases at J, with 20 bases in the middle. The CDR3 is 16 residues long. CDR3 coding DNA: TGTGCCAGCAGCAGGAGAGACAGGACACCACCCTATGGCTACACCTTC. The encoded protein is CASSRRDRTPPYGYTF.

The chain links TRBV5-5 to TRBJ2-7; no clear D. Germline V CDR1 and CDR2: SGHKS, YYEKEE (reference sequence). CDR3 length equals 12 residues. V gave up 3 bases and J gave up 7 bases, with 11 bases separating them. For the CDR3, the DNA is TGTGCCAGCAGCTCAGGTCGTGGGGAGCAGTACTTC. This sequence encodes CASSSGRGEQYF.

The V call is TRBV25-1, the J call TRBJ1-1; 10 bases fit TRBD1. V was pared by 1 base and J by 7 bases, with 6 bases of the junction left unmatched. This CDR3 has 15 amino acids. Germline-derived CDR1 and CDR2 are MGHDK and SYGVNS. In DNA, the CDR3 is TGTGCCAGCAGTGAATCAAAGGGACAGGGGAGTGAAGCTTTCTTT. Translating it yields CASSESKGQGSEAFF.

The chain joins TRBV5-5 to TRBJ2-3; D might be TRBD2 (7 bases). The CDR3 length is 16 residues. Germline loops: CDR1 SGHKS, CDR2 YYEKEE (reference sequence). V lost 4 bases and J lost 4, with 19 bases in between. The DNA for the CDR3 is TGTGCCAGCAGCCCCTGGGGGGGCCGACTCTCAGATACGCAGTATTTT. Translation: CASSPWGGRLSDTQYF.

The table lists this clone with a count of one. V usage is TRBV5-1 and J usage is TRBJ1-1; D is perhaps TRBD1 (5 bases). The CDR3 spans 14 residues. The V gene lost 4 bases and the J gene lost 5 bases, with 15 bases spanning the gap. Germline values: CDR1 SGHRS, CDR2 YFSETQ. The CDR3 here is CASSTAQGNTEAFF. The CDR3 region has the DNA TGCGCCAGCAGCACAGCCCAGGGTAATACTGAAGCTTTCTTT. Looking up the rest from reference TRBV5-1 and TRBJ1-1 gives the full variable domain: KAGVTQTPRYLIKTRGQQVTLSCSPISGHRSVSWYQQTPGQGLQFLFEYFSETQRNKGNFPGRFSGRQFSNSRSEMNVSTLELGDSALYLCASSTAQGNTEAFFGQGTRLTVV.

The rearrangement joins TRBV6-1 to TRBJ1-2; D is possibly TRBD1 (5 bases). The CDR3 extends over 13 amino acids. The germline gives CDR1 MNHNS, CDR2 SASEGT. Trimming took 4 bases from V and 8 from J, leaving 14 bases between them. The CDR3 spells CASSGLTVTGYTF. The CDR3 coding sequence is TGTGCCAGCAGTGGCCTGACAGTAACGGGCTACACCTTC.

The genes are TRBV19 and TRBJ1-2; 9 positions agree with TRBD1. V trimming: 6 bases; J trimming: 1 base; junction bases outside the gene matches: 6. This CDR3 has 15 amino acids. Looked up from germline, CDR1 is LNHDA and CDR2 is SQIVND (reference sequence). In DNA form, the CDR3 reads TGTGCCAGTAGAAACACAGGGGGCCTTAACTATGGCTACACCTTC. Amino acids: CASRNTGGLNYGYTF.